The 4 T cell receptor beta chains given below trace back to one sample, sequenced in a study of T cell responses to AZD1222 COVID-19 vaccine. The assay was immunoSEQ multiplex PCR, and TCRdb's table has in-frame clones only and misses some. The sample yields over 150,000 clones, around nine tenths seen once. This specimen was peripheral blood, taken 28 days after the second AZD1222 dose. The receptors were sampled from an adult who received the AZD1222 COVID-19 vaccine.

The chain employs TRBV2 and TRBJ1-4, with 10 positions matching TRBD1. The CDR3 spans 14 residues. The V gene end was trimmed by 8 bases and the J gene end by 5 bases; junction bases not matched to a gene: 5. CDR1 SNHLY and CDR2 FYNNEI come from the germline V gene. CDR3 sequence (DNA): TGTGCCAGCGGCCAGGACAGGGGGAATGAAAAACTGTTTTTT. This gives the protein CASGQDRGNEKLFF.

This clone was seen only once. The chain combines TRBV9 with TRBJ1-2; D call uncertain. V lost 7 bases and J 5 bases, leaving 12 bases between the germline ends. This CDR3 contains 12 residues. CDR1 is SGDLS, CDR2 YYNGEE, per germline. This CDR3 reads CASFSWGYGYTF. The CDR3 nucleotides read TGTGCCAGCTTCAGTTGGGGATATGGCTACACCTTC.

The chain employs TRBV19 and TRBJ1-1, with a weak D call TRBD1 (5 bases). The CDR3 contains 14 residues. Deletions cut 6 bases from V and 3 bases from J, with 14 bases between. In germline, CDR1 is LNHDA, CDR2 SQIVND (reference sequence). DNA for the CDR3: TGTGCCAGTAGCCAACTTTTGGGGGACACTGAAGCTTTCTTT. It is translated as CASSQLLGDTEAFF.

The rearrangement links TRBV6-1 to TRBJ1-6, with unresolved D. The CDR3 contains 13 residues. The V gene's germline CDR1 is MNHNS and CDR2 SASEGT. The V end lost 3 bases, the J end lost 7 bases, and 7 bases lay between the germline ends. CDR3 residues: CASSDQWNSPLHF. In DNA, the CDR3 is TGTGCCAGCAGTGACCAATGGAATTCACCCCTCCACTTT.